The clone carrying this T cell receptor (beta chain) was seen only once. These data come from a study of cytomegalovirus exposure and HLA in healthy donors. Study-wide context: Within the Caucasian-associated ancestry cluster were around 80% of the roughly 360 genotyped donors.

It was with 60 Vbeta and 13 Jbeta primers that the PCR ran. Using immunoSEQ multiplex PCR, the repertoire was profiled, and TCRdb retains in-frame clones only, with some absent. The data contain about 200,000 clones, approximately 86% of them singletons. Sequencing input: PBMCs. This sequence was found in a woman aged 25 to 39 in good health and CMV-seronegative.

The CDR3 spells CASSVSGNQPQHF. Here the CDR3 DNA reads TGTGCCAGCAGCGTTTCAGGAAATCAGCCCCAGCATTTT. The rearrangement links TRBV9 to TRBJ1-5; D is unresolved. The length of the CDR3 is 13 residues. The V end was cut by 2 bases, the J end by 4 bases, with 7 bases between. Germline V gives CDR1 SGDLS, CDR2 YYNGEE.